Following are 3 T cell receptor beta chains from one sample sequenced in a study of cytomegalovirus exposure and HLA in healthy donors. Clones were sequenced by immunoSEQ multiplex PCR, and TCRdb holds only the in-frame ones, with some missing. The sample has approximately 57,000 clones; 90% to 95% are singletons. The sequenced sample consisted of PBMCs. The receptors shown here come from a woman younger than 35 in good health and CMV-seronegative.

The chain couples TRBV7-9 to TRBJ2-3; 8 bases are shared with TRBD2. Unmatched junction bases numbered 1, after V lost 2 bases and J lost 9 bases. The CDR3 consists of 12 residues. Per germline, CDR1 SEHNR and CDR2 FQNEAQ (reference sequence). In nucleotides, the CDR3 is TGTGCCAGCAGCTTAACTAGCGGAACGCAGTATTTT. It yields the protein CASSLTSGTQYF.

The genes are TRBV21-1 and TRBJ2-7; the tabulated D call, TRBD2, remains unverified against the DNA. TRBV21-1 is given as a pseudogene. The CDR3 is 12 residues long. In DNA form, the CDR3 reads TGTGCCAGCAGCAAAGTTAAGCGTCAGCAGTACGTC. It codes for CASSKVKRQQYV.

This clone occurred once. The genes are TRBV9 and TRBJ2-3; 8 nucleotides agree with TRBD2. CDR1 is SGDLS, CDR2 YYNGEE, per germline. With V trimmed by 4 bases and J by 2 bases, 9 bases remained unmatched. The CDR3 extends over 16 amino acids. The CDR3 nucleotides read TGTGCCAGCAGCCCCACCGGGACTAGACTCACAGATACGCAGTATTTT. Translating gives CASSPTGTRLTDTQYF.